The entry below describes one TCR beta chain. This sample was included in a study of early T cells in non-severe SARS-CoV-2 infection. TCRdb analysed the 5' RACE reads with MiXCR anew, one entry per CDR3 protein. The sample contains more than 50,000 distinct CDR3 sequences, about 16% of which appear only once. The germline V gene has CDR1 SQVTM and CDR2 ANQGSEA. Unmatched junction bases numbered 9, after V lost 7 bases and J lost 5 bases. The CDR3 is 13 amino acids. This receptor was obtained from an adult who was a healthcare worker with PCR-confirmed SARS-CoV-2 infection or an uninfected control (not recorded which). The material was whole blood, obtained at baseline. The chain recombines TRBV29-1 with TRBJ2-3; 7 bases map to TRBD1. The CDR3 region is CSASGGMGDTQYF. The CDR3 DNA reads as TGCAGCGCCTCAGGGGGAATGGGAGATACGCAGTATTTT.